This T cell receptor (beta chain) was captured by sequencing in a study of T cells in Graves' hyperthyroidism and ophthalmopathy. Overall study findings and caveats: A 13 V-J signature model discriminated ophthalmopathy versus stable hyperthyroidism. Model-based prediction identified ophthalmopathy a median around seven months prior to its onset.

Patients aged 18 to 65 had newly diagnosed hyperthyroidism of under 2 months' duration. CDR3 length: 15 residues. CDR1 is MNHEY and CDR2 is SVGAGI in the germline V gene. After removal of 2 bases from V and 0 bases from J, the junction contained 2 bases not matched to a gene. The TCR beta CDR3 regions underwent amplification using RNA transcripts as the source. With the HTBI primer set, the TCR CDR3 went through a first round of RT-PCR. TCRdb re-analysed the multiplex PCR reads in MiXCR, keeping a single row per CDR3 protein. Found here are 400,000 to 600,000 distinct CDR3 sequences, about a fifth of them singletons; the top ten hold around a quarter. Ten or more counts support this clonotype. Its specificity is not known.

The source of this sequence is a man aged 18-30 years with Graves' hyperthyroidism. The sequencing sample was made of blood. This chain uses TRBV6-5 with TRBJ1-2, with 8 positions matching TRBD1. CDR3 residues: CASSYGTGANYGYTF. CDR3 sequence (DNA): TGTGCCAGCAGTTACGGGACAGGAGCTAACTATGGCTACACCTTC.